This TCR beta chain was obtained from a study of shared clonotypes between healthy human individuals. The authors divided CD4+ cells into CD45RA+ naive and CD45RA-negative memory subsets. Deep-level running was used for the assay. Repertoires were generated with immunoSEQ multiplex PCR, while TCRdb's copy carries only in-frame clones and drops some. There are 2 million to 3 million clones in the sample; about 92% occur only once, and more than 0.12% lies in the top ten. V gave up 2 bases and J gave up 3 bases, with 13 bases separating them. CDR1 and CDR2 (germline): SGHTA, FQGNSA. The CDR3 consists of 16 residues.

This clonotype was sampled from a man between 18 and 29 years old in good health. This rearrangement joins TRBV7-2 to TRBJ1-4; D is possibly TRBD1 (6 bases). The specimen was naive CD4+ T cells sorted from blood. Described subset: CD45RA+ positively selected. Here the CDR3 reads CASSLRQVYANEKLFF. CDR3 nucleotide sequence: TGTGCCAGCAGCTTAAGACAGGTGTACGCTAATGAAAAACTGTTTTTT.